The clone carrying this T cell receptor (beta chain) is judged medium-sized. Antigen: not known. This entry is derived from a study of cytomegalovirus exposure and HLA in healthy donors. Study-wide results and caveats: A later analysis found that most CMV-associated TCR beta chains appeared HLA-restricted. Equally common other TCR beta chains were less clonally expanded than HLA-associated ones, a later analysis found. TRBV6-2, TRBV6-3 and other indistinguishable V segments were excluded.

This CDR3 spans 15 amino acids. The germline V gene encodes CDR1 WNHNN and CDR2 SYGVQD (reference sequence). Losses at the gene ends were 8 bases for V and 5 bases for J; bases not matched to a gene: 10. The PCR employed 60 Vbeta primers together with 13 Jbeta primers. Libraries were prepared by immunoSEQ multiplex PCR; TCRdb keeps only in-frame clonotypes and omits some of them. In the table there are some 65,000 clones, less than 65% of which are singletons. The chain recombines TRBV10-1 with TRBJ2-2, with 8 bases matching TRBD1. This TCR was sampled from a man aged 30-40 years in good health and CMV-seronegative. The sample taken for sequencing was PBMCs. The CDR3 DNA sequence: TGCGCCAGCCCCCGTCAGGGGGCCGGGACCGGGGAGCTGTTTTTT. Protein sequence: CASPRQGAGTGELFF.